These T cell receptor beta chains were read from a single sample in a study of response to subunit inactivated influenza vaccine. One entry per CDR3 protein results from TCRdb running MiXCR on the RT-PCR reads. This table holds about 500,000 distinct CDR3 sequences, 16% found once. The input for sequencing was CD4+ T cells sorted from PBMCs, taken about 23 months after vaccination. The receptor source for this set is a man aged 50 to 69 who received an inactivated influenza vaccine. CDR3s include the opening cysteine and the closing phenylalanine or tryptophan. The D gene is left open where the match is weak. Expanded clones are given a class, and other clones once, few, many or no size at all.

clone_size j_call v_call d_call cdr3_nt cdr3_aa
. TRBJ2-3 TRBV20-1 TRBD2 TGCAGTGGGCTAGCGGGGCCCACAGATACGCAGTATTTT CSGLAGPTDTQYF
. TRBJ2-1 TRBV5-1 . TGCGCCAGCAGTACCGGGGACTCCAATGAGCAGTTCTTC CASSTGDSNEQFF
few TRBJ2-1 TRBV28 . TGTGCCAGCAGTCCAACAGGGCTGGGCAATGAGCAGTTCTTC CASSPTGLGNEQFF
many TRBJ2-3 TRBV28 TRBD2 TGTGCCAGCAGTCTCAGCGGGAGGGCCTTTACAGATACGCAGTATTTT CASSLSGRAFTDTQYF
. TRBJ1-1 TRBV7-9 . TGTGCCAGCAGCTTAGGACAGCGTGAAACTGAAGCTTTCTTT CASSLGQRETEAFF
few TRBJ1-1 TRBV5-1 . TGCGCCAGCAGCTTGACTGGGATGGGCACTGAAGCTTTCTTT CASSLTGMGTEAFF
. TRBJ2-7 TRBV20-1 . TGCAGTGCTAGAGATAAAGGCAGGGCAATCTCCTACGAGCAGTACTTC CSARDKGRAISYEQYF
many TRBJ2-5 TRBV7-2 TRBD1 TGTGCCAGCAGCGTAACCGGGACAGGGGTTAGGGAGACCCAGTACTTC CASSVTGTGVRETQYF
few TRBJ1-6 TRBV28 . TGTGCCAGCAGTACCGGTACTTCACCCCTCCACTTT CASSTGTSPLHF
. TRBJ1-2 TRBV7-9 TRBD1 TGTGCCAGCACCCGGGACAGTTTCTTTAACTATGGCTACACCTTC CASTRDSFFNYGYTF
few TRBJ2-2 TRBV20-1 . TGCAGTGCTCTACGAGGACAGTTACTAAAGGATAAGCTGTTTTTT CSALRGQLLKDKLFF
. TRBJ2-1 TRBV7-2 TRBD2 TGTGCCAGCAGCCCCGGAGGTGCGGGAGTTGTATACAATGAGCAGTTCTTC CASSPGGAGVVYNEQFF
. TRBJ2-1 TRBV6-5 . TGTGCCAGCAGTTACTCGGCAGGGGCCCCTCGCAATGAGCAGTTCTTC CASSYSAGAPRNEQFF
. TRBJ1-2 TRBV30 TRBD1 TGTGCCTGGACCCCCGGGACAGGGGGCTTCGGCTACACCTTC CAWTPGTGGFGYTF
many TRBJ2-1 TRBV12-3/TRBV12-4 TRBD2 TGTGCCAGCAGACGAACTAGCGGGGTCGGTGAGCAGTTCTTC CASRRTSGVGEQFF
few TRBJ1-4 TRBV3-1 . TGTGCCAGCGGACCGAGGGGTGGAGAAAAACTGTTTTTT CASGPRGGEKLFF
. TRBJ1-3 TRBV20-1 . TGCAGTGCTATCAACGTCCCTGGAAACACCATATATTTT CSAINVPGNTIYF
many TRBJ2-7 TRBV7-2 . TGTGCCAGCAGCTTAGCCCAATCCTACGAGCAGTACTTC CASSLAQSYEQYF
few TRBJ1-5 TRBV28 . TGTGCCAGCAGTTTACCCGGGACTCTAAATCAGCCCCAGCATTTT CASSLPGTLNQPQHF
many TRBJ2-2 TRBV7-3 . TGTGCCAGCAGTTTATCTGTCACCGGGGAGCTGTTTTTT CASSLSVTGELFF
few TRBJ2-3 TRBV28 . TGTGCCAGCAGAGGGACTTCCTACACAGATACGCAGTATTTT CASRGTSYTDTQYF
. TRBJ2-1 TRBV20-1 TRBD2 TGCAGTGCTAGACAGGGAACTAGCGGGAGGGTAAATGAGCAGTTCTTC CSARQGTSGRVNEQFF
. TRBJ2-5 TRBV7-6 . TGTGCCAGCAGCCCACACCAAGAGACCCAGTACTTC CASSPHQETQYF
. TRBJ2-1 TRBV2 . TGTGCCAGCAGTGTCGACCTTAGCTCCTACAATGAGCAGTTCTTC CASSVDLSSYNEQFF
. TRBJ2-5 TRBV4-2 TRBD1 TGTGCCAGCAGCCGAGGACAGGGGATACAGACCCAGTACTTC CASSRGQGIQTQYF
many TRBJ1-4 TRBV5-6 . TGTGCCAGCAGCTATTCGACAGGACCAAGGGAAAAACTGTTTTTT CASSYSTGPREKLFF
. TRBJ1-2 TRBV11-1 TRBD1 TGTGCCAGCAGCCCGTTGGGAGCAGGGGGCCCATATGGCTACACCTTC CASSPLGAGGPYGYTF
many TRBJ2-1 TRBV6-5 TRBD2 TGTGCCAGCAGGGGGGCGGGGGGGCCCCGCAATGAGCAGTTCTTC CASRGAGGPRNEQFF
many TRBJ2-4 TRBV12-3/TRBV12-4 . TGTGCCAGCAGTTCGCAGGGAACCAAAAACATTCAGTACTTC CASSSQGTKNIQYF
few TRBJ2-4 TRBV14 . TGTGCCAGCAGCCAAGCGGGAAACATTCAGTACTTC CASSQAGNIQYF
few TRBJ1-2 TRBV12-3/TRBV12-4 . TGTGCCAGCAGTTTAAGGCAGGGCGGAACTGGTGGCTACACCTTC CASSLRQGGTGGYTF
. TRBJ2-1 TRBV11-1 . TGTGCCAGCAGCTTAGCGCGAGCCGGCGGTTACAATGAGCAGTTCTTC CASSLARAGGYNEQFF
. TRBJ2-5 TRBV6-1 . TGTGCCAGCAACGCGCGCAGGGGAATTCAAGAGACCCAGTACTTC CASNARRGIQETQYF
few TRBJ1-6 TRBV5-1 TRBD1 TGCGCCAGCAGCCTAAACGATCAGGGGGCCCTCCACTTT CASSLNDQGALHF
. TRBJ2-3 TRBV11-2 . TGTGCCAGCAGCTTACTCCTCCGGGCAGATACGCAGTATTTT CASSLLLRADTQYF
many TRBJ2-1 TRBV12-3/TRBV12-4 TRBD2 TGTGCCAGCAGTTTTGTTAGCGGGGGGACCAATGAGCAGTTCTTC CASSFVSGGTNEQFF
few TRBJ2-1 TRBV12-3/TRBV12-4 . TGTGCCAGCTTGGGGGGATACTCCTACAATGAGCAGTTCTTC CASLGGYSYNEQFF
. TRBJ2-3 TRBV9 TRBD2 TGTGCCAGCAGCGCCGGGGGGATCTCCTATACAGATACGCAGTATTTT CASSAGGISYTDTQYF
few TRBJ2-2 TRBV12-3/TRBV12-4 TRBD1 TGTGCCAGCATCAGGGGGACAGGGGAGCTGTTTTTT CASIRGTGELFF
many TRBJ2-3 TRBV20-1 . TGCAGTGCTCCTATTGGTAGCACAGATACGCAGTATTTT CSAPIGSTDTQYF